The 10 T cell receptor beta chains in this list originate from one sample, sequenced in a study of early T cells in non-severe SARS-CoV-2 infection. Using its own MiXCR run on the 5' RACE reads, TCRdb lists one record per CDR3 protein. The table records 80,000 to 100,000 distinct CDR3 sequences, over 9% of them present only once. The sequencing input was whole blood. Receptor source: an adult who was a healthcare worker with PCR-confirmed SARS-CoV-2 infection or an uninfected control (not recorded which).

This clonotype was seen a handful of times. The chain uses TRBV5-4 and TRBJ1-1; 7 nucleotides line up with TRBD1. This CDR3 is built from 13 residues. Germline V gene lookup returns CDR1 SGHNT and CDR2 YYREEE (reference sequence). CDR3: CAGRTGSNTEAFF. The CDR3 DNA follows: TGTGCAGGGCGGACAGGTTCGAACACTGAAGCTTTCTTT.

This clonotype was recorded many times. The rearrangement uses TRBV12-3 or TRBV12-4 and TRBJ1-1; D is possibly TRBD1 (5 bases). V gave up 7 bases and J gave up 4 bases, with 22 bases separating them. The CDR3 is 16 amino acids. CDR3 amino acids: CASTDQGGQGTTEAFF. CDR3 in DNA: TGTGCCAGCACGGACCAAGGTGGCCAGGGAACCACTGAAGCTTTCTTT.

This clonotype was seen a handful of times. The chain has TRBV12-3 or TRBV12-4 and TRBJ1-1; D uncertain. The CDR3 loop spans 14 amino acids. V lost 10 bases and J 1 base, leaving 16 bases between the germline ends. CDR3 DNA sequence: TGTGCCACTGGGCCGGTAGGTTGGAACACTGAAGCTTTCTTT. This sequence encodes CATGPVGWNTEAFF.

The chain couples TRBV6-2 or TRBV6-3 to TRBJ2-1; the D is unclear. V lost 8 bases and J 5 bases, leaving 7 bases between the germline ends. Germline V CDR1 and CDR2: MNHEY, SVGEGT. This CDR3 spans 11 amino acids. This chain's CDR3 is CASLLNNEQFF. Here the CDR3 DNA reads TGTGCCAGCCTTTTGAACAATGAGCAGTTCTTC.

V gene TRBV4-1 combines with J gene TRBJ2-2; 7 nucleotides align to TRBD2. The trim removed 7 bases at V and 4 bases at J, leaving 6 bases unmatched. Germline V gene lookup returns CDR1 MGHRA and CDR2 YSYEKL. The CDR3 covers 14 residues. The CDR3 coding sequence is TGCGCCAGCACACTGGGGGAGGGCACCGGGGAGCTGTTTTTT. Amino acid sequence: CASTLGEGTGELFF.

The V gene is TRBV20-1, the J gene TRBJ2-1; 7 bases line up with TRBD1. CDR1 and CDR2 from the germline V gene are DFQATT and SNEGSKA (reference sequence). Unmatched junction bases numbered 8, after V lost 6 bases and J lost 6 bases. CDR3 size: 13 residues. The CDR3 DNA reads as TGCAGTGCCTGGGGGACAGTATCCAATGAGCAGTTCTTC. Its protein product is CSAWGTVSNEQFF.

The rearrangement uses TRBV5-4 and TRBJ1-6, with D perhaps matching TRBD1 (5 bases). The V gene lost 0 bases and the J gene lost 7 bases, with 8 bases spanning the gap. The CDR3 sequence is 14 residues long. Germline lookup yields CDR1 SGHNT and CDR2 YYREEE (reference sequence). The CDR3 nucleotides read TGTGCCAGCAGCTTGGACCAGGGAAATTCACCCCTCCACTTT. It codes for CASSLDQGNSPLHF.

CDR3: CASSSAQTQYF. The CDR3 coding sequence is TGTGCCAGCAGCTCCGCCCAGACCCAGTACTTC. This chain joins TRBV5-5 and TRBJ2-5; D gene uncertain. V lost 3 bases and J 6 bases, leaving 6 bases between the germline ends. The CDR3 is 11 amino acids. Per the germline V gene, CDR1 is SGHKS and CDR2 is YYEKEE (reference sequence).

This clonotype was counted only a few times. J is TRBJ2-7 and V is TRBV6-6; D possibly corresponds to TRBD2 (6 bases). Trimming took off 2 bases at V and 3 bases at J, with 17 bases between the two ends. Germline CDR1 reads MNHNY; CDR2 reads SVGAGI (reference sequence). The CDR3 spans 16 residues. The DNA of the CDR3 is TGTGCCAGCAGTTACGTAATTAACAAAGCGGGCTACGAGCAGTACTTC. This sequence encodes CASSYVINKAGYEQYF.

This clonotype was seen a few times. The chain has TRBV29-1 and TRBJ2-7, with D perhaps matching TRBD2 (5 bases). The CDR3 totals 16 residues. The germline V gene encodes CDR1 SQVTM and CDR2 ANQGSEA. CDR3 nucleotides: TGCAGTGTGGAAGAAAAAGCCGGGCTCCATCGGGCGGGGCAGTACTTC. Amino acids: CSVEEKAGLHRAGQYF.